This TCR beta chain appears in the sequencing data of a study of cytomegalovirus exposure and HLA in healthy donors. General study points: TCR beta sequences numbering roughly 16,000 were associated with HLA alleles at 0.05 false discovery rate in a later analysis.

The V gene's germline CDR1 is MDHEN and CDR2 SYDVKM. This CDR3 contains 13 residues. The V and J ends lost 10 bases and 1 base, in that order; junction bases with no gene match: 6. 60 Vbeta and 13 Jbeta primers were used in PCR. Sequencing was performed with immunoSEQ multiplex PCR; in TCRdb, only in-frame clones are kept and a portion is missing. Among 110,000 to 150,000 clones listed, around 80% were seen once. A single count supports this clone. What it recognizes is unknown. Other nucleotide sequences from this sample produce the same CDR3. V is TRBV28 and J is TRBJ1-1; 7 positions agree with TRBD1. The sequence came from a man aged 35 to 55 in good health and CMV-seropositive. Input material: PBMCs. CDR3 amino acids: CATRRQGNTEAFF. CDR3 nucleotides: TGTGCCACCCGACGACAGGGGAACACTGAAGCTTTCTTT.